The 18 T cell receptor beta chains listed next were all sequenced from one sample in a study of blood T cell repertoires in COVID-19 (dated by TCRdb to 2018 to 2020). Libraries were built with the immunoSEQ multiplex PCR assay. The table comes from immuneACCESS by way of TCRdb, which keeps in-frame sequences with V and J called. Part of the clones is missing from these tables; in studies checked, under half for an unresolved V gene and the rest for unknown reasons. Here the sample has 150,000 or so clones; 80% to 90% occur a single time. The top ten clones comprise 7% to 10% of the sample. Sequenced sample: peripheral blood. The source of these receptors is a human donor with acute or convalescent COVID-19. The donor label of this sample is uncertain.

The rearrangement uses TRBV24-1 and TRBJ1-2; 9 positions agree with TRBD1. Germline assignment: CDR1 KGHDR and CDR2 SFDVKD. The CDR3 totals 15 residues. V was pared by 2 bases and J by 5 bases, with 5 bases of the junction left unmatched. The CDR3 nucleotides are TGTGCCACCAGTGATTATGGGACAGGGAGGTATGGCTACACCTTC. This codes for CATSDYGTGRYGYTF.

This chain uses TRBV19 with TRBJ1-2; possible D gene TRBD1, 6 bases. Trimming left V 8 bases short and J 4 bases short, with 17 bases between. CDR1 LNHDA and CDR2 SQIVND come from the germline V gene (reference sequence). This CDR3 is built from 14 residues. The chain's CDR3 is CASHRKGVPYGYTF. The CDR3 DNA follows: TGTGCCAGTCATAGGAAGGGGGTCCCCTATGGCTACACCTTC. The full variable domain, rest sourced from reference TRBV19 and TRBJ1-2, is DGGITQSPKYLFRKEGQNVTLSCEQNLNHDAMYWYRQDPGQGLRLIYYSQIVNDFQKGDIAEGYSVSREKKESFPLTVTSAQKNPTAFYLCASHRKGVPYGYTFGSGTRLTVV.

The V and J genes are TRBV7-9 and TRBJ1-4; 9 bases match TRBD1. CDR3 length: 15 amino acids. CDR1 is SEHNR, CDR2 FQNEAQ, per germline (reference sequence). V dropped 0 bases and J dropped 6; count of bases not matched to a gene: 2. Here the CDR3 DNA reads TGTGCCAGCAGCTTAGCGACAGGGGGGGATGAAAAACTGTTTTTT. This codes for CASSLATGGDEKLFF. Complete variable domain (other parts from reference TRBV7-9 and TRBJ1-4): DTGVSQNPRHKITKRGQNVTFRCDPISEHNRLYWYRQTLGQGPEFLTYFQNEAQLEKSRLLSDRFSAERPKGSFSTLEIQRTEQGDSAMYLCASSLATGGDEKLFFGSGTQLSVL.

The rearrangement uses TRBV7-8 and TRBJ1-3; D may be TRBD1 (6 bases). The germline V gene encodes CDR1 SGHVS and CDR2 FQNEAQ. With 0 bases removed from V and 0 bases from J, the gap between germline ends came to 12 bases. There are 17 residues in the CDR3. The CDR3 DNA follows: TGTGCCAGCAGCTTAGCGCCGGGGGGCCGCTCTGGAAACACCATATATTTT. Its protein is CASSLAPGGRSGNTIYF.

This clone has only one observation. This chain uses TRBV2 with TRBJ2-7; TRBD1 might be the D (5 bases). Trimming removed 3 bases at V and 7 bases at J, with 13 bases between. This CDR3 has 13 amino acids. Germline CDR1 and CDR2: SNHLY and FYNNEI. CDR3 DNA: TGTGCCAGCAGTGAGTGGCAGGGTTGGGAGCAGTACTTC. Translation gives CASSEWQGWEQYF. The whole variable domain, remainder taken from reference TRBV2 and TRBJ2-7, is EPEVTQTPSHQVTQMGQEVILRCVPISNHLYFYWYRQILGQKVEFLVSFYNNEISEKSEIFDDQFSVERPDGSNFTLKIRSTKLEDSAMYFCASSEWQGWEQYFGPGTRLTVT.

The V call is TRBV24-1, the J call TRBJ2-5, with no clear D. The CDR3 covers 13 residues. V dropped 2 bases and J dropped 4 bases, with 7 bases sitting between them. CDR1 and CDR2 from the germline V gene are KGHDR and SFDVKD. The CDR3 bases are TGTGCCACCAGTGATTCCTCTCTAGAGACCCAGTACTTC. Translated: CATSDSSLETQYF.

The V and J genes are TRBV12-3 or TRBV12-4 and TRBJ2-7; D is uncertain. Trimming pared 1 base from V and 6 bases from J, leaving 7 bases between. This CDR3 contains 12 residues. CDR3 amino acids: CASSLGLREQYF. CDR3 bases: TGTGCCAGCAGTTTAGGCCTACGCGAGCAGTACTTC.

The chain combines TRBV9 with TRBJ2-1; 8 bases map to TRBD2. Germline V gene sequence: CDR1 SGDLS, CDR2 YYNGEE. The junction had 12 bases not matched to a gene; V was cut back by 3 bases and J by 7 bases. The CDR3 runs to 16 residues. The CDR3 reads CASSARWSGGVNEQFF. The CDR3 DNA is TGTGCCAGCAGCGCACGTTGGAGCGGGGGTGTTAATGAGCAGTTCTTC.

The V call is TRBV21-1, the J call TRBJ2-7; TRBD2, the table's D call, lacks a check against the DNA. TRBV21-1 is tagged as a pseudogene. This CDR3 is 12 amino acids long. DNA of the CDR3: TGTGCCAGCATCACGGTCGCCTACGAGCAGTACGTC. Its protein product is CASITVAYEQYV.

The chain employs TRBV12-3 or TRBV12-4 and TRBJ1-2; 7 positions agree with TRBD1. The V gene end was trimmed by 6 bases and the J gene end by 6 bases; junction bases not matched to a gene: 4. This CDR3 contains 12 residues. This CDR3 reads CASSRTGHGYTF. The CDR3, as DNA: TGTGCCAGCAGCCGGACAGGACATGGCTACACCTTC.

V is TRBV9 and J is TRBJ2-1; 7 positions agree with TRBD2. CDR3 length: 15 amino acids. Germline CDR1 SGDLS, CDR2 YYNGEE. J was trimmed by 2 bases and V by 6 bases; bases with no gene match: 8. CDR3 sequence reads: CASTGGAGAYNEQFF. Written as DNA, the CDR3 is TGTGCCAGCACCGGAGGGGCGGGGGCCTACAATGAGCAGTTCTTC. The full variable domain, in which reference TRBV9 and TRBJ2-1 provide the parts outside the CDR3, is DSGVTQTPKHLITATGQRVTLRCSPRSGDLSVYWYQQSLDQGLQFLIQYYNGEERAKGNILERFSAQQFPDLHSELNLSSLELGDSALYFCASTGGAGAYNEQFFGPGTRLTVL.

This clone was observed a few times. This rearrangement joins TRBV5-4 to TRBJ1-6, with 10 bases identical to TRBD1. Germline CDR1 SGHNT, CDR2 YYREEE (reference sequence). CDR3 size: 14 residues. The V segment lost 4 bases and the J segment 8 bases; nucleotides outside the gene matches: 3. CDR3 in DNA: TGTGCCAGCAGCACCGGGACAGGGGATTCACCCCTCCACTTT. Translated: CASSTGTGDSPLHF.

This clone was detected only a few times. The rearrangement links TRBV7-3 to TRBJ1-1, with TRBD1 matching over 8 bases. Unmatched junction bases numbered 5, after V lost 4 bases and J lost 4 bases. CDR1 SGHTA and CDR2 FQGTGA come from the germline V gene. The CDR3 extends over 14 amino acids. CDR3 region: CASSSTGGVTEAFF. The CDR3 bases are TGTGCCAGCAGCTCTACAGGGGGAGTCACTGAAGCTTTCTTT.

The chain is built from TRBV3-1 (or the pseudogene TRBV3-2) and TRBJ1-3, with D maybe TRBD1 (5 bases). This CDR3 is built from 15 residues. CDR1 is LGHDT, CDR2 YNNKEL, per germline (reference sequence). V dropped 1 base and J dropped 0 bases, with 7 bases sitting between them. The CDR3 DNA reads TGTGCCAGCAGCCAAGGGGGGGGCTCTGGAAACACCATATATTTT. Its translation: CASSQGGGSGNTIYF.

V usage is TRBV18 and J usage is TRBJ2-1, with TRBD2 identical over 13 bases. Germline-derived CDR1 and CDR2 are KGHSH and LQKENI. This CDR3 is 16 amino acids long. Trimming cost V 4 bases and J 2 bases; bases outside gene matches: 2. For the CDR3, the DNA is TGTGCCAGCTCACGACTAGCGGGGGGCACCTACAATGAGCAGTTCTTC. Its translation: CASSRLAGGTYNEQFF.

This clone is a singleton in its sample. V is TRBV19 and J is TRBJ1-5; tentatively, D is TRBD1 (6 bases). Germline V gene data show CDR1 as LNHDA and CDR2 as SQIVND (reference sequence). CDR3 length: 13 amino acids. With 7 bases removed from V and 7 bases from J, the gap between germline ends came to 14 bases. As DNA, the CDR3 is TGTGCCAGTATCTCCGGCAGGGGACAGCCCCAGCATTTT. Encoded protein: CASISGRGQPQHF.

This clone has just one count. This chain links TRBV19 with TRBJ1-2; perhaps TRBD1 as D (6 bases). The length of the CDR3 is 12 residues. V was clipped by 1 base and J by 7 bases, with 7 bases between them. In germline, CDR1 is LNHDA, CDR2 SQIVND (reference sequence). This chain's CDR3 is CASSIGRGGYTF. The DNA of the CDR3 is TGTGCCAGTAGTATAGGCAGGGGTGGCTACACCTTC.

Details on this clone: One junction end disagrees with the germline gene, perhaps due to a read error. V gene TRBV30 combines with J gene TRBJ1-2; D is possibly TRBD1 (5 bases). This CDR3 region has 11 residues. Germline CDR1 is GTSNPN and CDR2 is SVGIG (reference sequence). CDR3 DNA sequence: TGTGCCTGGAGTGTACAGGAACTTATCTACTTC. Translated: CAWSVQELIYF.